Shown below are 30 T cell receptor beta chains from a single sample sequenced in a study of T cell changes during pregnancy in multiple sclerosis. Sequencing was performed with immunoSEQ multiplex PCR; in TCRdb, only in-frame clones are kept and a portion is missing. The profile covers about 69,000 clones, with roughly 90% appearing a single time and 0.29% taken by the ten largest. The sequencing used CD4+ T cells from peripheral blood mononuclear cells, collected in the third trimester of pregnancy. These receptors were taken from a female donor in good health, enrolled as a control in a pregnancy study.

This clone appeared once. V gene TRBV6-5 combines with J gene TRBJ2-5; 7 bases match TRBD2. The junction had 9 bases not matched to a gene; V was cut back by 7 bases and J by 4 bases. Germline V gene sequence: CDR1 MNHEY, CDR2 SVGAGI. This CDR3 comprises 14 residues. CDR3 residues: CASKWTGGGETQYF. CDR3 bases: TGTGCCAGCAAGTGGACTGGCGGGGGAGAGACCCAGTACTTC.

The rearrangement links TRBV10-3 to TRBJ2-3; 9 bases agree with TRBD1. J gave up 5 bases and V 6 bases, and 6 bases lay outside the gene matches. This CDR3 spans 14 amino acids. The germline CDR1 and CDR2 sequences are ENHRY and SYGVKD. The CDR3 coding sequence is TGTGCCATCAGGGGGGACAGGGAGGGAGATACGCAGTATTTT. Translated: CAIRGDREGDTQYF.

The V gene is TRBV19, the J gene TRBJ2-7; TRBD2 matches 7 bases. CDR3 length: 15 residues. Germline V gene data show CDR1 as LNHDA and CDR2 as SQIVND (reference sequence). J was trimmed by 4 bases and V by 6 bases; bases with no gene match: 12. The CDR3 DNA is TGTGCCAGTAGCCCTCTGGGGGGGAGGGCATACGAGCAGTACTTC. It translates to CASSPLGGRAYEQYF. The full variable domain, with the rest looked up from reference TRBV19 and TRBJ2-7, is DGGITQSPKYLFRKEGQNVTLSCEQNLNHDAMYWYRQDPGQGLRLIYYSQIVNDFQKGDIAEGYSVSREKKESFPLTVTSAQKNPTAFYLCASSPLGGRAYEQYFGPGTRLTVT.

The genes are TRBV5-1 and TRBJ1-6, with 7 positions matching TRBD1. This CDR3 spans 14 amino acids. Germline CDR1 is SGHRS and CDR2 is YFSETQ. With V trimmed by 7 bases and J by 7 bases, 8 bases remained unmatched. The CDR3: CASGSGTENSPLHF. As DNA, the CDR3 is TGCGCCAGCGGATCCGGGACAGAAAATTCACCCCTCCACTTT.

The chain combines TRBV6-6 with TRBJ2-7, with 8 nucleotides matching TRBD1. This CDR3 has 15 residues. The ends lost 4 bases at V and 2 bases at J; junction bases unmatched: 7. The germline V gene has CDR1 MNHNY and CDR2 SVGAGI (reference sequence). The CDR3 loop reads CASSSLGTGAYEQYF. For the CDR3, the DNA is TGTGCCAGCAGTTCCCTGGGGACAGGTGCCTACGAGCAGTACTTC.

The chain joins TRBV19 to TRBJ1-3; 8 bases line up with TRBD1. Germline CDR1 is LNHDA and CDR2 is SQIVND (reference sequence). The V gene end was trimmed by 5 bases and the J gene end by 2 bases; junction bases not matched to a gene: 8. The CDR3 length is 16 residues. The CDR3 loop reads CASSATGEGAGNTIYF. In DNA, the CDR3 is TGTGCCAGTAGTGCGACAGGGGAAGGCGCTGGAAACACCATATATTTT.

As for this clone: Sequence at one end of the junction differs from germline and may be a read error. The rearrangement joins TRBV6-1 to TRBJ2-7; 10 bases agree with TRBD2. From germline, CDR1 is MNHNS and CDR2 SASEGT. The CDR3 extends over 12 amino acids. CDR3 amino acids: CASSEVAGGLTF. In nucleotides, the CDR3 is TGTGCCAGCAGTGAAGTAGCGGGGGGACTTACTTTC.

This rearrangement joins TRBV18 to TRBJ1-6, with TRBD1 as a possible D gene (6 bases). With 3 bases removed from V and 0 bases from J, the gap between germline ends came to 12 bases. This CDR3 contains 17 residues. Germline assignment: CDR1 KGHSH and CDR2 LQKENI. The CDR3 region is CASSPPQQGSYNSPLHF. The CDR3 coding sequence is TGTGCCAGCTCACCTCCCCAACAGGGCTCCTATAATTCACCCCTCCACTTT.

This clone occurred once. The gene calls are TRBV9 and TRBJ1-2; D not certain. This CDR3 region has 12 residues. Germline assignment: CDR1 SGDLS and CDR2 YYNGEE. V was trimmed by 4 bases and J by 6 bases, leaving 10 bases between them. The CDR3 protein is CASSPRLDGYTF. The CDR3 coding sequence is TGTGCCAGCAGCCCGCGTCTGGATGGCTACACCTTC.

The V gene is TRBV19, the J gene TRBJ1-5; D call uncertain. V lost 2 bases to trimming and J lost 0 bases, with 14 bases between them. The CDR3 runs 17 residues. CDR1 and CDR2 from the germline V gene are LNHDA and SQIVND (reference sequence). CDR3 sequence reads: CASSIKEGGASNQPQHF. CDR3 coding DNA: TGTGCCAGTAGTATAAAGGAGGGCGGAGCTAGCAATCAGCCCCAGCATTTT.

The rearrangement uses TRBV5-5 and TRBJ1-1; 7 bases fit TRBD1. The CDR3 spans 15 residues. Germline V gene sequence: CDR1 SGHKS, CDR2 YYEKEE (reference sequence). With 4 bases clipped from V and 1 base from J, the junction kept 7 bases outside the gene matches. The CDR3: CASSLAGGSNTEAFF. CDR3 sequence (DNA): TGTGCCAGCAGCCTGGCAGGGGGTTCGAACACTGAAGCTTTCTTT. The full variable domain, rest sourced from reference TRBV5-5 and TRBJ1-1, is DAGVTQSPTHLIKTRGQQVTLRCSPISGHKSVSWYQQVLGQGPQFIFQYYEKEERGRGNFPDRFSARQFPNYSSELNVNALLLGDSALYLCASSLAGGSNTEAFFGQGTRLTVV.

V and J are TRBV19 and TRBJ1-1; a weak D match, TRBD1 (6 bases). This CDR3 is built from 15 residues. The V end was cut by 8 bases, the J end by 5 bases, with 21 bases between. Germline V gene data show CDR1 as LNHDA and CDR2 as SQIVND (reference sequence). As DNA, the CDR3 is TGTGCCAGTCGCCAGAACAGGGCCCCGGGAACTGAAGCTTTCTTT. Translation: CASRQNRAPGTEAFF.

The rearrangement joins TRBV10-1 to TRBJ1-3; no clear D. The V gene lost 7 bases and the J gene lost 2 bases, with 12 bases spanning the gap. Per germline, CDR1 WNHNN and CDR2 SYGVQD (reference sequence). The CDR3 contains 14 residues. The CDR3 nucleotides are TGCGCCAGCAACAAGGAGGAGGCTGGAAACACCATATATTTT. The encoded protein is CASNKEEAGNTIYF.

This chain connects TRBV18 to TRBJ1-1; D unresolved. V lost 3 bases and J 4 bases, leaving 9 bases between the germline ends. This CDR3 contains 13 residues. Germline V lookup: CDR1 KGHSH, CDR2 LQKENI. The CDR3 is CASSPRETTEAFF. DNA of the CDR3: TGTGCCAGCTCACCGAGGGAAACCACTGAAGCTTTCTTT.

The chain carries TRBV4-3 and TRBJ2-3; 9 bases line up with TRBD2. V was pared by 2 bases and J by 1 base, with 1 base of the junction left unmatched. Looked up from germline, CDR1 is LGHNA and CDR2 is YSLEER. The CDR3 runs 15 residues. The CDR3 spells CASSQLAGRTDTQYF. The CDR3 DNA sequence: TGCGCCAGCAGCCAACTAGCGGGGCGCACAGATACGCAGTATTTT.

The chain combines TRBV7-3 with TRBJ2-7; 7 nucleotides match TRBD2. V gave up 4 bases and J gave up 0 bases; unmatched junction bases: 6. Germline V gene data show CDR1 as SGHTA and CDR2 as FQGTGA. The CDR3 has 15 amino acids. CDR3 DNA: TGTGCCAGCAGCTACCGGGGGGAGGGCTCCTACGAGCAGTACTTC. It encodes CASSYRGEGSYEQYF. The complete variable domain, with remaining parts taken from reference TRBV7-3 and TRBJ2-7, reads GAGVSQTPSNKVTEKGKYVELRCDPISGHTALYWYRQSLGQGPEFLIYFQGTGAADDSGLPNDRFFAVRPEGSVSTLKIQRTERGDSAVYLCASSYRGEGSYEQYFGPGTRLTVT.

The gene calls are TRBV7-9 and TRBJ1-2, with TRBD1 matching 7 bases. Trimming removed 6 bases from V and 2 bases from J; junction bases left unmatched: 9. CDR1 and CDR2 from the germline V gene are SEHNR and FQNEAQ (reference sequence). The CDR3 is 15 residues long. CDR3 region: CASSSTRDSNYGYTF. Here the CDR3 DNA reads TGTGCCAGCAGTTCAACCCGGGACAGCAACTATGGCTACACCTTC. Full variable domain (outside the CDR3, taken from reference TRBV7-9 and TRBJ1-2): DTGVSQNPRHKITKRGQNVTFRCDPISEHNRLYWYRQTLGQGPEFLTYFQNEAQLEKSRLLSDRFSAERPKGSFSTLEIQRTEQGDSAMYLCASSSTRDSNYGYTFGSGTRLTVV.

This clone was picked up one time. The V gene is TRBV7-6, the J gene TRBJ1-4, with TRBD1 matching 9 bases. The CDR3 is made up of 14 amino acids. The V and J ends lost 8 bases and 4 bases, in that order; junction bases with no gene match: 5. From germline, CDR1 is SGHVS and CDR2 FNYEAQ. CDR3 region: CASRRGQGNEKLFF. CDR3 nucleotides: TGTGCCAGCCGCCGGGGACAGGGTAATGAAAAACTGTTTTTT.

In nucleotides, the CDR3 is TGTGCCAGCAGACCTGGCGGGGGGAGTGGAAACACCATATATTTT. Translated: CASRPGGGSGNTIYF. This chain joins TRBV7-2 and TRBJ1-3, with D tentatively TRBD1 (5 bases). Germline lookup yields CDR1 SGHTA and CDR2 FQGNSA. CDR3 size: 15 residues. V lost 6 bases to trimming and J lost 3 bases, with 15 bases between them.

The chain recombines TRBV19 with TRBJ2-6; D call uncertain. Germline CDR1 LNHDA, CDR2 SQIVND (reference sequence). V dropped 4 bases and J dropped 0 bases, with 4 bases sitting between them. The CDR3 consists of 14 residues. In DNA, the CDR3 is TGTGCCAGTAGTACGTTCTCTGGGGCCAACGTCCTGACTTTC. Its translation: CASSTFSGANVLTF.

Written as DNA, the CDR3 is TGTGCCAGCAGCTTTGTGGGGGGACTAGAAACAGATACGCAGTATTTT. Its translation: CASSFVGGLETDTQYF. This chain connects TRBV7-3 to TRBJ2-3; 8 nucleotides align to TRBD2. The V segment lost 3 bases and the J segment 3 bases; nucleotides outside the gene matches: 8. The germline V gene encodes CDR1 SGHTA and CDR2 FQGTGA. The CDR3 length is 16 residues.

The chain couples TRBV30 to TRBJ1-1; D unresolved. Trimming cost V 2 bases and J 3 bases, with 10 bases left between them. The length of the CDR3 is 13 residues. Germline CDR1 reads GTSNPN; CDR2 reads SVGIG (reference sequence). As DNA, the CDR3 is TGTGCCTGGAGTTCCCAGTCTGACACTGAAGCTTTCTTT. Amino acid sequence: CAWSSQSDTEAFF. Full variable domain (missing parts from reference TRBV30 and TRBJ1-1): SQTIHQWPATLVQPVGSPLSLECTVEGTSNPNLYWYRQAAGRGLQLLFYSVGIGQISSEVPQNLSASRPQDRQFILSSKKLLLSDSGFYLCAWSSQSDTEAFFGQGTRLTVV.

This clone showed up just a few times. The chain is built from TRBV5-1 and TRBJ1-1; D is perhaps TRBD1 (6 bases). The CDR3 extends over 14 amino acids. Germline V lookup: CDR1 SGHRS, CDR2 YFSETQ. Trimming took 3 bases from V and 0 from J, leaving 9 bases between them. The CDR3 bases are TGCGCCAGCAGCTCCAGGGGATTGAACACTGAAGCTTTCTTT. It specifies CASSSRGLNTEAFF.

This sequence joins TRBV11-2 and TRBJ1-2; possible D gene TRBD1, 6 bases. V was clipped by 1 base and J by 2 bases, with 11 bases between them. The germline CDR1 and CDR2 sequences are SGHAT and FQNNGV. The CDR3 totals 15 residues. CDR3 in DNA: TGTGCCAGCAGCTTAGCCGGGGGGGCGAACTATGGCTACACCTTC. This translates into CASSLAGGANYGYTF.

This clone is a singleton in its sample. The V call is TRBV4-1, the J call TRBJ2-2; 8 positions match TRBD1. Trimming at V came to 3 bases and at J to 5 bases, leaving 8 bases not matched to a gene. The CDR3 runs to 16 residues. Germline V gene sequence: CDR1 MGHRA, CDR2 YSYEKL. The CDR3 DNA follows: TGCGCCAGCAGCCAGGCAGGGGGCGAGAAGACCGGGGAGCTGTTTTTT. Translated: CASSQAGGEKTGELFF.

The gene calls are TRBV30 and TRBJ1-3; 8 bases match TRBD1. V shed 1 base, J shed 0 bases, and the junction held 8 bases outside the gene matches. The CDR3 extends over 17 amino acids. Germline loops: CDR1 GTSNPN, CDR2 SVGIG (reference sequence). The DNA of the CDR3 is TGTGCCTGGAGTGACGACAGGGGAAGTTTCTCTGGAAACACCATATATTTT. Translated, it gives CAWSDDRGSFSGNTIYF.

The CDR3 loop is CASSLDPARLDTQYF. In DNA, the CDR3 is TGTGCCAGCAGCTTAGACCCTGCTAGGCTAGATACGCAGTATTTT. This chain uses TRBV7-2 with TRBJ2-3; D is uncertain. The CDR3 runs 15 residues. V shed 1 base and J shed 5 bases, with 13 bases lying between them. Germline V gene data show CDR1 as SGHTA and CDR2 as FQGNSA.

The J gene is TRBJ1-3, the V gene TRBV30, with TRBD1 matching 9 bases. This CDR3 comprises 14 residues. CDR1 and CDR2 (germline): GTSNPN, SVGIG (reference sequence). J lost 4 bases, V lost 3 bases, and 4 bases had no gene match. CDR3 protein: CAWSAGTGGNTIYF. The CDR3, as DNA: TGTGCCTGGAGCGCCGGGACAGGGGGAAACACCATATATTTT.

This clone was detected only once. The rearrangement uses TRBV9 and TRBJ1-2; a possible D gene is TRBD1 (5 bases). The germline CDR1 and CDR2 sequences are SGDLS and YYNGEE. Between the trimmed V and J ends, which lost 4 bases and 2 bases, there was a span of 12 bases. This CDR3 has 14 residues. The DNA of the CDR3 is TGTGCCAGCAGCCCAGGGAGGGACAACTATGGCTACACCTTC. It translates to CASSPGRDNYGYTF.

V is TRBV6-1 and J is TRBJ2-5; 9 bases fit TRBD2. The length of the CDR3 is 12 residues. The germline V gene encodes CDR1 MNHNS and CDR2 SASEGT. With 10 bases clipped from V and 3 bases from J, the junction kept 3 bases outside the gene matches. This CDR3 is CATRGGEETQYF. The CDR3 nucleotides are TGTGCCACCCGCGGGGGGGAAGAGACCCAGTACTTC.